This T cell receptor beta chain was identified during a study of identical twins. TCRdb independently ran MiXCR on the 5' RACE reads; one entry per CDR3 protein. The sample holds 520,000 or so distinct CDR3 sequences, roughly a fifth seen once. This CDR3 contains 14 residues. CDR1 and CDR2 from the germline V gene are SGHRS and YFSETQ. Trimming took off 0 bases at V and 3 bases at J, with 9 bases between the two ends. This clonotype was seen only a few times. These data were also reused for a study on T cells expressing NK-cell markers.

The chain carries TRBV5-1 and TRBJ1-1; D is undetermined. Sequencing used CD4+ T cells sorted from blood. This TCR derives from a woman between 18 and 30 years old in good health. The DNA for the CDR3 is TGCGCCAGCAGCTTGGGTTCTGGAGACACTGAAGCTTTCTTT. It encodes CASSLGSGDTEAFF.